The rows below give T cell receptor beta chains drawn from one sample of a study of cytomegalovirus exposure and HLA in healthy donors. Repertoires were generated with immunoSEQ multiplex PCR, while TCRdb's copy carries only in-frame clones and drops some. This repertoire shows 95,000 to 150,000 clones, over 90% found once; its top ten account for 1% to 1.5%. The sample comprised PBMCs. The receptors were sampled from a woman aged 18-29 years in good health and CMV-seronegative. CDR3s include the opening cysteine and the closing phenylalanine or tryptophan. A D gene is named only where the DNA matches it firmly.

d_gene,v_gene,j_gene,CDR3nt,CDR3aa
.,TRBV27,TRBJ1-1,TGTGCCAGCATCCGGATGGACAGACGTAACACTGAAGCTTTCTTT,CASIRMDRRNTEAFF
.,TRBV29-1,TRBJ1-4,TGCAGCGCTGCGGATAATGAAAAACTGTTTTTT,CSAADNEKLFF
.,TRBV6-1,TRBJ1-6,TGTGCCAGCAGTGAAGCCTTAAATTCACCCCTCCACTTT,CASSEALNSPLHF
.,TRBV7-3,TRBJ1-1,TGTGCCAGCAGCCTCACAGGGTTTAACACTGAAGCTTTCTTT,CASSLTGFNTEAFF
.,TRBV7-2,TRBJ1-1,TGTGCCAGCAGCCCCTCGGGGGGGTCCAACACTGAAGCTTTCTTT,CASSPSGGSNTEAFF
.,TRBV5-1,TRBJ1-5,TGCGCCAGCAGCTTGGCCGGCGGGGGCAATCAGCCCCAGCATTTT,CASSLAGGGNQPQHF
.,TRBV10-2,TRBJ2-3,TGCGCCAGCAGTAGAGGGGGGGGAGATACGCAGTATTTT,CASSRGGGDTQYF
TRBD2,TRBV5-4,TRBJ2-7,TGTGCCAGCAGCAACCGAGGGAGGGGAAGCTACGAGCAGTACTTC,CASSNRGRGSYEQYF
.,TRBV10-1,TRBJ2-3,TGCGCCAGCGGGGCCGGTCTGAAGACAGATACGCAGTATTTT,CASGAGLKTDTQYF
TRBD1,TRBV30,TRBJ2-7,TGTGCCGGATCGACAGGGGGATCGAACGAGCAGTACTTC,CAGSTGGSNEQYF
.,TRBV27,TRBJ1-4,TGTGCCAGCAGTTTATTAACCCTACAGGGTTTTGAAAAACTGTTTTTT,CASSLLTLQGFEKLFF
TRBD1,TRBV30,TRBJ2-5,TGTGCCTGGAGGGTACAGGGGCAAGAGACCCAGTACTTC,CAWRVQGQETQYF
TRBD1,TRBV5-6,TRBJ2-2,TGTGCCAGCAGCCCCCAGGACAGGGTGACCGGGGAGCTGTTTTTT,CASSPQDRVTGELFF